This TCR beta chain appears in the sequencing data of a study of identical twins. Broader study findings: There was an excess of low generation probability in the out-of-frame alpha sequences that twins shared.

CDR1 and CDR2 (germline): LNHDA, SQIVND (reference sequence). The CDR3 consists of 16 residues. J gave up 3 bases and V 6 bases, and 13 bases lay outside the gene matches. Concerning this clonotype itself: Its target is not known.

Each cDNA held unique molecular identifiers, and template switching gave it a universal primer site. One entry per CDR3 protein, called by TCRdb with MiXCR from the 5' RACE reads. This sample yields around 290,000 distinct CDR3 sequences, of which roughly 9.7% are seen a single time; roughly 7% belongs to the top ten. This same sample was also taken into another study, of yellow fever vaccine responses in identical twins.

The receptor's source is a young woman in good health. Source material: CD8+ T cells sorted from blood. The V and J genes are TRBV19 and TRBJ1-2; 7 bases line up with TRBD1. The chain's CDR3 is CASSSQGQRLDYGYTF. The CDR3 nucleotides read TGTGCCAGTAGCTCACAGGGACAGCGGTTGGACTATGGCTACACCTTC. Supplemented by reference TRBV19 and TRBJ1-2, the full variable domain reads DGGITQSPKYLFRKEGQNVTLSCEQNLNHDAMYWYRQDPGQGLRLIYYSQIVNDFQKGDIAEGYSVSREKKESFPLTVTSAQKNPTAFYLCASSSQGQRLDYGYTFGSGTRLTVV.